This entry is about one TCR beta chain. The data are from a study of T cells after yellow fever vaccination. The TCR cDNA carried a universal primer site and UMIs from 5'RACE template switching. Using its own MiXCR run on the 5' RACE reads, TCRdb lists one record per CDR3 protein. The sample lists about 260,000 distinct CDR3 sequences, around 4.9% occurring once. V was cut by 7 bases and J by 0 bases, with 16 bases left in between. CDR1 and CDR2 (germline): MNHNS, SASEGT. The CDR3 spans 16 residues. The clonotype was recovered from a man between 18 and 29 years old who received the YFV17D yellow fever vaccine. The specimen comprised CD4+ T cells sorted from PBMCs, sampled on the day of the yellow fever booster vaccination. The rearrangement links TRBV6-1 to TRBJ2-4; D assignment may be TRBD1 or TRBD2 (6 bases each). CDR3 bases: TGTGCCAGCAACCCCGGGGGCGGACTAGCCAAAAACATTCAGTACTTC. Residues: CASNPGGGLAKNIQYF.